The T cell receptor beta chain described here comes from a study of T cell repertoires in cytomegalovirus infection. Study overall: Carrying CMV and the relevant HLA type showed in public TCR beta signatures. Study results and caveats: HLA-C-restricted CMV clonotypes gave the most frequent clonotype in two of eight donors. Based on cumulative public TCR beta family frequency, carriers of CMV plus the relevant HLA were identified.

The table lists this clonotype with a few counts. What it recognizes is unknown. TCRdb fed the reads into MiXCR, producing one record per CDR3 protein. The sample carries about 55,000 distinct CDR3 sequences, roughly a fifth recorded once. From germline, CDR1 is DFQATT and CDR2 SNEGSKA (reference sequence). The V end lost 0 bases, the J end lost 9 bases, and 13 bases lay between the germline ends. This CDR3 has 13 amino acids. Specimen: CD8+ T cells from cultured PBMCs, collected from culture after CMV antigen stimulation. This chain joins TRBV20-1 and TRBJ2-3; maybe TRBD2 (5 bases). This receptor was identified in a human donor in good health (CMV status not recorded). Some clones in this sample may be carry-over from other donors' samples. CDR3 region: CSARDLREVTQYF. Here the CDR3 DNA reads TGCAGTGCTAGAGATTTGAGGGAAGTAACGCAGTATTTT.